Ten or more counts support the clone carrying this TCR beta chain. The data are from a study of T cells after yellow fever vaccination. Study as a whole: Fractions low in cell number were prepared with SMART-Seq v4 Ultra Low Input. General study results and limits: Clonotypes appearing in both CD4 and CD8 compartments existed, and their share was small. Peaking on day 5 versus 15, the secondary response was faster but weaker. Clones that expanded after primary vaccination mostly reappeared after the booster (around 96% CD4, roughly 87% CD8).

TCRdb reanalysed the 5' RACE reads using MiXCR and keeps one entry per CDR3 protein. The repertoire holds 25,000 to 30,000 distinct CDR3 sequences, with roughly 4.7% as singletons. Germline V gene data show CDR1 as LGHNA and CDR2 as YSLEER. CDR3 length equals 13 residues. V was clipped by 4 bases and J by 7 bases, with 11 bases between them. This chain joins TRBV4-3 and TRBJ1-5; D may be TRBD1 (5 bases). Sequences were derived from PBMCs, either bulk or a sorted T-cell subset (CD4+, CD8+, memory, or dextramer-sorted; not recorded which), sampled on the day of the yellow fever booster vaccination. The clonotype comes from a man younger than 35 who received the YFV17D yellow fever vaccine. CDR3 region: CASSPDEGQPQHF. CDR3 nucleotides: TGCGCCAGCAGCCCTGACGAGGGGCAGCCCCAGCATTTT.